Listed below are T cell receptor beta chains from one sample, sequenced in a study of shared clonotypes between healthy human individuals. Repertoires were generated with immunoSEQ multiplex PCR, while TCRdb's copy carries only in-frame clones and drops some. The sample lists roughly 2.1 million clones; about 93% were seen once. Specimen: naive CD8+ T cells from PBMCs. The receptors were gathered from a man between 18 and 29 years old in good health. Some clones in this sample may be carry-over from other donors' samples. Each CDR3 is given with its conserved first and last residue. D genes are given only for firm matches. Clone size is not always given. Where it is, it says once, few, many or a class for expanded clones.

D | J | V | size | DNA | CDR3
TRBD1 | TRBJ2-2 | TRBV25-1 | - | TGTGCCAGCAGAACTGATTCAGACAGGGGAGTCGGGGAGCTGTTTTTT | CASRTDSDRGVGELFF
- | TRBJ2-1 | TRBV11-3 | once | TGTGCCAGCAGCTTGTACGTGGGGGCTAACAATGAGCAGTTCTTC | CASSLYVGANNEQFF
- | TRBJ2-5 | TRBV15 | - | TGTGCCACCAGCAGAGTCAGGGGCGAGACCCAGTACTTC | CATSRVRGETQYF
TRBD1 | TRBJ2-7 | TRBV19 | - | TGTGCCAGTAGCCGTTCGGACAGGTGGGGCGAGCAGTACTTC | CASSRSDRWGEQYF
- | TRBJ2-1 | TRBV9 | - | TGTGCCAGCAGCGTAGAACAGGGTTTCAATGAGCAGTTCTTC | CASSVEQGFNEQFF
- | TRBJ1-1 | TRBV27 | - | TGTGCCAGCAGTTTGTCAGAGAACACTGAAGCTTTCTTT | CASSLSENTEAFF
- | TRBJ1-2 | TRBV28 | - | TGTGCCAGCAGTTCCTCCCGGGGGGCGCGGCAAGGCTACACCTTC | CASSSSRGARQGYTF
- | TRBJ2-7 | TRBV2 | - | TGTGCCAGCAGTGAAGGTGTTAGCTACGAGCAGTACTTC | CASSEGVSYEQYF
- | TRBJ1-1 | TRBV5-1 | - | TGCGCCAGCAGCTTGCTGGGGAGCACTGAAGCTTTCTTT | CASSLLGSTEAFF
TRBD2 | TRBJ2-1 | TRBV11-2 | once | TGTGCCAGCAGCGGACTAGCGGGAGAAAATGAGCAGTTCTTC | CASSGLAGENEQFF
- | TRBJ2-3 | TRBV2 | - | TGTGCCAGCAACGGGGACCACACAGATACGCAGTATTTT | CASNGDHTDTQYF
- | TRBJ2-3 | TRBV7-9 | - | TGTGCCAGCAGCTTAGCAACGGGAGCAGATACGCAGTATTTT | CASSLATGADTQYF
- | TRBJ2-2 | TRBV7-3 | - | TGTGCCAGCAGCTTAATCCCAGGGCCTGGGGCCCCCGGGGAGCTGTTTTTT | CASSLIPGPGAPGELFF
TRBD1 | TRBJ1-1 | TRBV19 | - | TGTGCCAGCCGGGGGTTGACAGGGAGAGGCACTGAAGCTTTCTTT | CASRGLTGRGTEAFF
- | TRBJ2-3 | TRBV4-1 | once | TGCGCCAGCAGCCAGCGCTTCTCCACAGATACGCAGTATTTT | CASSQRFSTDTQYF
TRBD1 | TRBJ1-5 | TRBV28 | - | TGTGCCAGCAGTTCCGAAACAGGGGTCCTAAATCAGCCCCAGCATTTT | CASSSETGVLNQPQHF
- | TRBJ2-4 | TRBV13 | - | TGTGCCAGCAGCTCCCGGGTCATAGCCAAAAACATTCAGTACTTC | CASSSRVIAKNIQYF
TRBD2 | TRBJ2-7 | TRBV5-6 | - | TGTGCCAGCAGCTTGGCAAGCGGGAGGGCCGGCGAGCAGTACTTC | CASSLASGRAGEQYF
- | TRBJ1-4 | TRBV28 | - | TGTGCCAGCAGTTTATGGGATGCAACTAATGAAAAACTGTTTTTT | CASSLWDATNEKLFF
- | TRBJ2-5 | TRBV11-2 | - | TGTGCCAGCAGCTTAGATCTAGTAGAGGCCCAGTACTTC | CASSLDLVEAQYF
- | TRBJ2-5 | TRBV18 | - | TGTGCCAGCTCATCACTCCGGAGGGACCAAGAGACCCAGTACTTC | CASSSLRRDQETQYF
- | TRBJ2-1 | TRBV7-2 | - | TGTGCCAGCAGCTTCCCGACGGACAGTAACAGAGAGCAGTTCTTC | CASSFPTDSNREQFF
- | TRBJ2-1 | TRBV7-8 | - | TGTGCCAGCAGCTCTTTCATAGGGACCAAAAATGAGCAGTTCTTC | CASSSFIGTKNEQFF
TRBD1 | TRBJ2-7 | TRBV27 | - | TGTGCCAGCAGCGTTGGGCAGGGGGCGTCCGAGCAGTACTTC | CASSVGQGASEQYF
- | TRBJ2-2 | TRBV28 | - | TGTGCCAGCAGTTTACTAGCGAAACTTACCGGGGAGCTGTTTTTT | CASSLLAKLTGELFF
TRBD2 | TRBJ2-7 | TRBV7-3 | - | TGTGCCAGCAGCCACTCCGGGACTAGCGGGTCTTACGAGCAGTACTTC | CASSHSGTSGSYEQYF
- | TRBJ2-3 | TRBV7-7 | many | TGTGCCAGCAGCCCGAGTCGAGGCACGCAGTATTTT | CASSPSRGTQYF
TRBD2 | TRBJ2-1 | TRBV2 | - | TGTGCCAGCAGTGAAACAGCGGGAGGCTCCTACAATGAGCAGTTCTTC | CASSETAGGSYNEQFF
- | TRBJ2-5 | TRBV27 | - | TGTGCCAGCAGTTTAATTGGGGTTGGAGAGACCCAGTACTTC | CASSLIGVGETQYF
- | TRBJ2-7 | TRBV5-5 | - | TGTGCCAGCAGCTTATGGGACACCCCCTACGAGCAGTACTTC | CASSLWDTPYEQYF
- | TRBJ1-4 | TRBV4-1 | - | TGCGCCAGCAGCCGAGACACACGGAAACTGTTTTTT | CASSRDTRKLFF
- | TRBJ1-2 | TRBV7-9 | - | TGTGCCAGCAGCTTTGACAGTAACTATGGCTACACCTTC | CASSFDSNYGYTF
- | TRBJ1-5 | TRBV28 | - | TGTGCCAGCGTAGGGGGTTATAGCAATCAGCCCCAGCATTTT | CASVGGYSNQPQHF
- | TRBJ2-2 | TRBV6-5 | - | TGTGCCAGCAGTTACAACGGAGGGAACACCGGGGAGCTGTTTTTT | CASSYNGGNTGELFF
TRBD1 | TRBJ2-7 | TRBV4-2 | few | TGTGCCAGCAGCCAAGTTCAGGGGGTACGAGACTACGAGCAGTACTTC | CASSQVQGVRDYEQYF
TRBD2 | TRBJ2-5 | TRBV27 | - | TGTGCCACCAAGCCCTCCTCGATCACTAGCGGGAGCCGAGAGACCCAGTACTTC | CATKPSSITSGSRETQYF